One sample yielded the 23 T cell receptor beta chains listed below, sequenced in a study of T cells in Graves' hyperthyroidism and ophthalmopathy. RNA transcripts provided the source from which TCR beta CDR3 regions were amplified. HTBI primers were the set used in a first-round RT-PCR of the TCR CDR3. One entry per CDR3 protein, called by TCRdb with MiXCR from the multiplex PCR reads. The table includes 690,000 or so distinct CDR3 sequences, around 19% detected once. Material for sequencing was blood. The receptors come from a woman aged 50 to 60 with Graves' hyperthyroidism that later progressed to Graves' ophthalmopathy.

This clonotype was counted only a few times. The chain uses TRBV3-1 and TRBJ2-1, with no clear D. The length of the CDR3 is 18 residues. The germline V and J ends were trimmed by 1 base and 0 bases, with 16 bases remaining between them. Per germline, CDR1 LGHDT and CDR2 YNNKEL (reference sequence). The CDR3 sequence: CASSQADQALSSYNEQFF. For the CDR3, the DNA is TGTGCCAGCAGCCAAGCTGACCAGGCTTTAAGCTCCTACAATGAGCAGTTCTTC.

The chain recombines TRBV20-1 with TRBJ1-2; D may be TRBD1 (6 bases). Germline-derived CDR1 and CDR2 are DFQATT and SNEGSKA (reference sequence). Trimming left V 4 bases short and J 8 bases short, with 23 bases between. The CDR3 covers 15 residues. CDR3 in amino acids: CSAIPEQGLEGGYTF. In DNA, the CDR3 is TGCAGTGCTATACCTGAACAGGGCCTGGAAGGAGGCTACACCTTC.

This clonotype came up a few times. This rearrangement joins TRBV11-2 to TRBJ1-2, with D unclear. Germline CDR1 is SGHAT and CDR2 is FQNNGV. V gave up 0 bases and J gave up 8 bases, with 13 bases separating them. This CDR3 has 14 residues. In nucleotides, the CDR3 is TGTGCCAGCAGCTTAGACGCTTCGAGTCGGGGCTACACCTTC. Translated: CASSLDASSRGYTF.

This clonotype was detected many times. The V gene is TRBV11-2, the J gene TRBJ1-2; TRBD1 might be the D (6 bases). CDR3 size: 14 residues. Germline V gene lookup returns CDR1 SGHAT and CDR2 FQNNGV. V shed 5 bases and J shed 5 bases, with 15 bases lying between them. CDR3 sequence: CASSTTDRFYGYTF. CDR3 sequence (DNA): TGTGCCAGCAGCACCACCGACAGGTTTTATGGCTACACCTTC.

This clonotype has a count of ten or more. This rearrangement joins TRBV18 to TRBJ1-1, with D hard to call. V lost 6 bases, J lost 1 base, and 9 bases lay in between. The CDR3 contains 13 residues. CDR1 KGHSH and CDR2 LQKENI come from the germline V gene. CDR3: CASSTKSNTEAFF. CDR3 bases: TGTGCCAGCTCGACAAAATCGAACACTGAAGCTTTCTTT.

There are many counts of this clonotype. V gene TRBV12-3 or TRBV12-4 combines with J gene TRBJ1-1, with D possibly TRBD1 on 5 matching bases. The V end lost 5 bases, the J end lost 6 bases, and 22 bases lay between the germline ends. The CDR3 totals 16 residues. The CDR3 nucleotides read TGTGCCAGCAGTCCAATCGGGGCAGGGAGGGAGGCTGAAGCTTTCTTT. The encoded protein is CASSPIGAGREAEAFF.

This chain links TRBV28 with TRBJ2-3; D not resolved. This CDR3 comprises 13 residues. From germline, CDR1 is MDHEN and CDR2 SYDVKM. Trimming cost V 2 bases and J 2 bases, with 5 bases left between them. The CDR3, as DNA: TGTGCCAGCAGTTTACCCGCCACAGATACGCAGTATTTT. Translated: CASSLPATDTQYF.

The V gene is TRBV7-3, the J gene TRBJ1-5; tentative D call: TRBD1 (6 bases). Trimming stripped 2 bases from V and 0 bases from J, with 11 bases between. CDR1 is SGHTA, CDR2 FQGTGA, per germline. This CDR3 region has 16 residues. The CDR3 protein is CASSLAGGHSNQPQHF. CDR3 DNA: TGTGCCAGCAGCTTAGCCGGGGGCCATAGCAATCAGCCCCAGCATTTT.

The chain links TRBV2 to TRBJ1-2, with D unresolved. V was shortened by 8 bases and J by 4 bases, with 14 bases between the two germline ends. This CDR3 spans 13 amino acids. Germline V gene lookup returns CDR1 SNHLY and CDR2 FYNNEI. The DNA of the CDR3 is TGTGCCAGCGGCCACCAGGAGTTCTATGGCTACACCTTC. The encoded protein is CASGHQEFYGYTF.

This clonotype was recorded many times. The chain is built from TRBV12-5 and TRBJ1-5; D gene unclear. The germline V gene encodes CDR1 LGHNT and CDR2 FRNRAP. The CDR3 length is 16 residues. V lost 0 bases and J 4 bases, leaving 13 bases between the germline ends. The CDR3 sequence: CASGLVIGSGNQPQHF. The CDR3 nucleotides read TGTGCTAGTGGTTTGGTAATTGGGTCGGGTAATCAGCCCCAGCATTTT.

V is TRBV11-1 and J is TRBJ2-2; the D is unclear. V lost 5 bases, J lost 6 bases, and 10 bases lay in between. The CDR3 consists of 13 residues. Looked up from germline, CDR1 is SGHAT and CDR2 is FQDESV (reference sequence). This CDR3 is CASSGSPSGELFF. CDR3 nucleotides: TGTGCCAGCAGCGGCTCCCCCTCCGGGGAGCTGTTTTTT.

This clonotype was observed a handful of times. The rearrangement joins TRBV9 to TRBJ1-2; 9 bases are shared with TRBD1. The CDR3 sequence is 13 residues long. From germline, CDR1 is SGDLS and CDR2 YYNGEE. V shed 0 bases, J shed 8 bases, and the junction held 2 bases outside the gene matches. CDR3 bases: TGTGCCAGCAGCGTAGGGACAGGGGAAGGCTACACCTTC. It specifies CASSVGTGEGYTF.

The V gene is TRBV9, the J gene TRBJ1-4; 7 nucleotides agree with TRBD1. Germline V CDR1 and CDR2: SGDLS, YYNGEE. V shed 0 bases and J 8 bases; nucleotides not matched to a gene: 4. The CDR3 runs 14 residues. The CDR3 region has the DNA TGTGCCAGCAGCGTAGCAGGGGGTAACGAAAAACTGTTTTTT. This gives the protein CASSVAGGNEKLFF.

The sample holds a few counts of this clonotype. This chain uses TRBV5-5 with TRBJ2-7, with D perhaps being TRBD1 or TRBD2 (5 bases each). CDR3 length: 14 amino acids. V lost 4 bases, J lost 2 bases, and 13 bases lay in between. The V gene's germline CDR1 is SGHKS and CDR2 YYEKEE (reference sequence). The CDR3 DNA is TGTGCCAGCAGCCTCAGACCGGGACCCTACGAGCAGTACTTC. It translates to CASSLRPGPYEQYF.

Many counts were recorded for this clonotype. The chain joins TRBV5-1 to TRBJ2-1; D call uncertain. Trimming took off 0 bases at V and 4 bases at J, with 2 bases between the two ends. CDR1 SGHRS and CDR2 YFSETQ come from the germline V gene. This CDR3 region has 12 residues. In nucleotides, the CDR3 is TGCGCCAGCAGCTTGGCTTACAATGAGCAGTTCTTC. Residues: CASSLAYNEQFF.

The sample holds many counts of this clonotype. The CDR3 DNA reads TGTGCCAGCGAGGGGACAGCCTCTTGGACCGGGGAGCTGTTTTTT. Translation: CASEGTASWTGELFF. This chain joins TRBV7-3 and TRBJ2-2; 7 bases agree with TRBD1. Trimming removed 8 bases from V and 5 bases from J; junction bases left unmatched: 11. CDR3 size: 15 residues. Germline CDR1 is SGHTA and CDR2 is FQGTGA.

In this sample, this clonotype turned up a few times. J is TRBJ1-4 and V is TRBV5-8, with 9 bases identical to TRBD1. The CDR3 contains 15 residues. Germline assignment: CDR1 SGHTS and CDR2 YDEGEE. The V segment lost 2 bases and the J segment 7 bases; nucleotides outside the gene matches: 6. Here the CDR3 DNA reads TGTGCCAGCAGCTTAACAGGGGGCAAGGGTGAAAAACTGTTTTTT. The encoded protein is CASSLTGGKGEKLFF.

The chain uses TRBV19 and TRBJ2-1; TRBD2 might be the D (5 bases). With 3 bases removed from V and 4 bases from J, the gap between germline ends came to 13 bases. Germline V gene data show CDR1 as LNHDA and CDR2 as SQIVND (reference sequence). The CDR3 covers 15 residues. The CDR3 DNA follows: TGTGCCAGTAGTATGAGAGGGTCCCGATACAATGAGCAGTTCTTC. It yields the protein CASSMRGSRYNEQFF. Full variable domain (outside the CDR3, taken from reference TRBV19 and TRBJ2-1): DGGITQSPKYLFRKEGQNVTLSCEQNLNHDAMYWYRQDPGQGLRLIYYSQIVNDFQKGDIAEGYSVSREKKESFPLTVTSAQKNPTAFYLCASSMRGSRYNEQFFGPGTRLTVL.

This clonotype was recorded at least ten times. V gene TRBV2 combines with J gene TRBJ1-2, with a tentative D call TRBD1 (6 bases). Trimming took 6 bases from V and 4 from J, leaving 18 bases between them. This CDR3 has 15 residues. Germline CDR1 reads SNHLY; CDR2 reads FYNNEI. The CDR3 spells CASRTLTGFVYGYTF. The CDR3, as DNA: TGTGCCAGCAGGACCTTAACAGGGTTCGTCTATGGCTACACCTTC.

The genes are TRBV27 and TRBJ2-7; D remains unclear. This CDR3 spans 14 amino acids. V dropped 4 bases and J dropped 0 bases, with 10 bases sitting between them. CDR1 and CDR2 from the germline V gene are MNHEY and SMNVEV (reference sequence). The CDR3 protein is CASSYSHSSYEQYF. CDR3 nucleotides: TGTGCCAGCAGTTATTCGCACAGCTCCTACGAGCAGTACTTC.

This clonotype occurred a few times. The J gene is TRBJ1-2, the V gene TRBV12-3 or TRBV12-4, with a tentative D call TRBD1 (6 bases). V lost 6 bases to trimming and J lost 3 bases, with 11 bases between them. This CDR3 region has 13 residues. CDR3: CASSPDRYYGYTF. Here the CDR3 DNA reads TGTGCCAGCAGCCCGGACAGATACTATGGCTACACCTTC.

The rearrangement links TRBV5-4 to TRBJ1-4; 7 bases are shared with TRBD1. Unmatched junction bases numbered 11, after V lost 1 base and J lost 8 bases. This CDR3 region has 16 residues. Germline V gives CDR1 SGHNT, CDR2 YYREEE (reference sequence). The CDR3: CASSLRSAGGVEKLFF. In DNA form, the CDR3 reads TGTGCCAGCAGCTTGAGGTCCGCAGGGGGGGTCGAAAAACTGTTTTTT.

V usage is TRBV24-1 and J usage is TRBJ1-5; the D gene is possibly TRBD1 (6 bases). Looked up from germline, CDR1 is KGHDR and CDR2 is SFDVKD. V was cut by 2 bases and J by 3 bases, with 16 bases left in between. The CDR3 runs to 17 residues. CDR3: CATSDSPPGGLNQPQHF. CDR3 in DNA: TGTGCCACCAGTGATTCTCCACCGGGGGGGCTCAATCAGCCCCAGCATTTT.